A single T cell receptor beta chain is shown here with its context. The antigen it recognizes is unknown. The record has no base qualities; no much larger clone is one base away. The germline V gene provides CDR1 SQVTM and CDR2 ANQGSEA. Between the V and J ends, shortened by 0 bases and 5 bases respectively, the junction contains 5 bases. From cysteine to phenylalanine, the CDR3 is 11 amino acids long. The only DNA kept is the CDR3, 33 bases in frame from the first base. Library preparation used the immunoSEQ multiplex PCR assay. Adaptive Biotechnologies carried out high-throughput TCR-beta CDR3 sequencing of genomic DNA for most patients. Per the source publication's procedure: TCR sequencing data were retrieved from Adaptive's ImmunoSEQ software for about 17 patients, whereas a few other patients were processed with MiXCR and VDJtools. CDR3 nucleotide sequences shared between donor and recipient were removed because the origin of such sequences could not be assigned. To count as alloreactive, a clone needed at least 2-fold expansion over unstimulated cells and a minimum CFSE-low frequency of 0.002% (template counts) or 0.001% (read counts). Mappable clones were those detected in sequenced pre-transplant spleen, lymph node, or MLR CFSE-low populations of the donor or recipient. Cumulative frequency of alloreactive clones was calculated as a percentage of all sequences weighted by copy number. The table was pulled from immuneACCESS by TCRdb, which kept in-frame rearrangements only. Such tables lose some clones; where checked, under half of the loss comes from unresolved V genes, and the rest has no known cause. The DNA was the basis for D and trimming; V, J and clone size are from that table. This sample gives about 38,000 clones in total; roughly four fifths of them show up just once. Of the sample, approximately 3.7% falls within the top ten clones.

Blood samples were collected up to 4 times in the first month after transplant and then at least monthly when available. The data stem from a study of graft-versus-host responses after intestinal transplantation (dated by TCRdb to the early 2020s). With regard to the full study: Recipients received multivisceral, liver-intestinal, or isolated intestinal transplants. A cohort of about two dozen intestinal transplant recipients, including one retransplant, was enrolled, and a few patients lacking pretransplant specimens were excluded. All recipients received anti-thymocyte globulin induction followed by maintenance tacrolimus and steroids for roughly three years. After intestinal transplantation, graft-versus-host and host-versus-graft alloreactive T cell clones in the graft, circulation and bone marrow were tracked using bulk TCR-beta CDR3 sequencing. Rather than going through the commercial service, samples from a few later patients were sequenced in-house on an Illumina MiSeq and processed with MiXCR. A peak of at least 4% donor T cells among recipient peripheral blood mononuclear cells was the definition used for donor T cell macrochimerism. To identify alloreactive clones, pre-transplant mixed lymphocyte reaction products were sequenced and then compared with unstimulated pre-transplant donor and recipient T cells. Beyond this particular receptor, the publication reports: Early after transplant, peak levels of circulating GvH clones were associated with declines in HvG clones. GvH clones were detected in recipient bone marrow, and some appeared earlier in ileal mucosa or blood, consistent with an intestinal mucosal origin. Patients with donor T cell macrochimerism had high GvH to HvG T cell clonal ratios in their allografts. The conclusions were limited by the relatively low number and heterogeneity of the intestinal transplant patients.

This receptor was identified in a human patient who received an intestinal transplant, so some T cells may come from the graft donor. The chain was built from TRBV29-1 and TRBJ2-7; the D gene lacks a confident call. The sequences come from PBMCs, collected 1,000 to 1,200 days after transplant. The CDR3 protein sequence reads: CSVEDSNEQYF. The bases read TGCAGCGTTGAAGATTCCAACGAGCAGTACTTC.